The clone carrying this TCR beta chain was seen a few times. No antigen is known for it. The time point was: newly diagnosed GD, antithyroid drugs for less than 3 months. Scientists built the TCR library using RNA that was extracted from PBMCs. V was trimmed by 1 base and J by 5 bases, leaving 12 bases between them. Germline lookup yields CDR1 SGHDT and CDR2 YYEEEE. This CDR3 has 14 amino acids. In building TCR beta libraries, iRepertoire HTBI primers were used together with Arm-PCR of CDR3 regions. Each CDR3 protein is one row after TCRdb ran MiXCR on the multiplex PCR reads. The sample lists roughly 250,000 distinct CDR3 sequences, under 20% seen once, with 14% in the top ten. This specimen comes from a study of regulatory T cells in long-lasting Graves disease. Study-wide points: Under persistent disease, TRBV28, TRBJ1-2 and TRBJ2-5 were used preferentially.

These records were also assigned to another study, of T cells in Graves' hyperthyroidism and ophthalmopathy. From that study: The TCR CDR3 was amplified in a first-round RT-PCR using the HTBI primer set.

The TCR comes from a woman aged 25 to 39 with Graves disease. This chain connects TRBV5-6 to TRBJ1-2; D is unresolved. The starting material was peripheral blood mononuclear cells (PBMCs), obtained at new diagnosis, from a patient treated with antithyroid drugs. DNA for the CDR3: TGTGCCAGCAGCTTGTGGAGCGAGTGGTATGGCTACACCTTC. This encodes CASSLWSEWYGYTF. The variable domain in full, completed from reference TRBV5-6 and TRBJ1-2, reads DAGVTQSPTHLIKTRGQQVTLRCSPKSGHDTVSWYQQALGQGPQFIFQYYEEEERQRGNFPDRFSGHQFPNYSSELNVNALLLGDSALYLCASSLWSEWYGYTFGSGTRLTVV.